This is a list of T cell receptor beta chains from one sample in a study of blood T cell repertoires in COVID-19. Only in-frame clones appear in the TCRdb table, and some are missing; sequencing was by immunoSEQ multiplex PCR. The sample shows about 100,000 clones, 65% to 80% of them seen only once. Material: peripheral blood. The receptors shown here come from a man between 65 and 85 years old with acute or convalescent COVID-19. Each CDR3 is given with its conserved first and last residue. The D gene is left open where the match is weak. Size is stated for part of the rows, as once, few or many counts, or as a class when the clone is expanded.

>TRBJ1-1|TRBV9|NA|NA
CASSAPGMDTEAFF
TGTGCCAGCAGCGCCCCCGGGATGGACACTGAAGCTTTCTTT
>TRBJ2-2|TRBV19|NA|NA
CASRGGANTGELFF
TGTGCCAGTAGAGGGGGGGCGAACACCGGGGAGCTGTTTTTT
>TRBJ1-1|TRBV6-2/TRBV6-3|NA|NA
CASSVSVAEAFF
TGTGCCAGCAGCGTCTCGGTCGCTGAAGCTTTCTTT
>TRBJ2-7|TRBV5-1|NA|TRBD1
CASSLDRAQGEQYF
TGCGCCAGCAGCCTAGACAGGGCCCAGGGCGAGCAGTACTTC
>TRBJ2-5|TRBV3-1/TRBV3-2|NA|TRBD2
CASWGGGETQYF
TGTGCCAGCTGGGGCGGGGGAGAGACCCAGTACTTC
>TRBJ2-1|TRBV27|NA|NA
CASSKPGSSKYNEQFF
TGTGCCAGCAGTAAACCAGGGTCTTCAAAATACAATGAGCAGTTCTTC
>TRBJ1-4|TRBV28|NA|NA
CASSLMGQGRSDEKLFF
TGTGCCAGCAGTTTGATGGGACAAGGACGTTCTGACGAAAAACTGTTTTTT
>TRBJ2-5|TRBV6-6|once|TRBD2
CASSLAGGGETQYF
TGTGCCAGCAGTTTAGCGGGGGGCGGGGAGACCCAGTACTTC
>TRBJ1-1|TRBV29-1|NA|NA
CSVEESGVAGLKGAFF
TGCAGCGTTGAAGAGAGCGGGGTCGCAGGGCTTAAGGGAGCTTTCTTT
>TRBJ1-3|TRBV5-8|once|NA
CASTYGADSGNTIYF
TGTGCCAGCACCTATGGGGCGGACTCTGGAAACACCATATATTTT
>TRBJ2-3|TRBV3-1/TRBV3-2|NA|TRBD2
CASSQSLAARTDTQYF
TGTGCCAGCAGCCAATCACTAGCGGCCCGCACAGATACGCAGTATTTT
>TRBJ1-1|TRBV18|NA|TRBD1
CASSQTPGQWNTEAFF
TGTGCCAGCTCACAAACTCCGGGACAGTGGAACACTGAAGCTTTCTTT
>TRBJ1-5|TRBV7-2|NA|NA
CASSSGLNSNQPQHF
TGTGCCAGCAGCTCCGGGTTAAATAGCAATCAGCCCCAGCATTTT
>TRBJ2-2|TRBV6-5|NA|NA
CASRGLGLTGELFF
TGTGCCAGCAGGGGACTGGGGCTCACCGGGGAGCTGTTTTTT
>TRBJ2-7|TRBV19|once|TRBD1
CASSTFPGQGYEQYF
TGTGCCAGTAGTACGTTCCCGGGACAGGGGTACGAGCAGTACTTC
>TRBJ2-3|TRBV5-1|NA|NA
CASSLEGFTDTQYF
TGCGCCAGCAGCTTGGAGGGGTTCACAGATACGCAGTATTTT
>TRBJ1-5|TRBV19|NA|TRBD1
CASSGTGGDQPQHF
TGTGCTTCCTCCGGGACAGGGGGTGATCAGCCCCAGCATTTT
>TRBJ2-4|TRBV12-3/TRBV12-4|NA|NA
CASREEENIQYF
TGTGCCAGCAGGGAGGAAGAAAACATTCAGTACTTC
>TRBJ1-5|TRBV5-1|NA|NA
CASSLATGSDQPQHF
TGCGCCAGCAGCTTGGCTACAGGGAGTGATCAGCCCCAGCATTTT
>TRBJ2-2|TRBV19|NA|NA
CASSTGFAQTGELFF
TGTGCCAGTAGTACGGGGTTTGCACAGACCGGGGAGCTGTTTTTT
>TRBJ1-3|TRBV7-2|NA|NA
CASSSGNTGNTIYF
TGTGCCAGCAGCTCAGGGAACACTGGAAACACCATATATTTT
>TRBJ1-1|TRBV10-1|few|NA
CASSESNRVTEAFF
TGCGCCAGCAGTGAGTCAAACAGGGTTACTGAAGCTTTCTTT
>TRBJ2-2|TRBV3-1/TRBV3-2|once|NA
CASSPTNQGSGELFF
TGTGCCAGCAGCCCCACGAATCAGGGATCCGGGGAGCTGTTTTTT
>TRBJ1-3|TRBV9|NA|NA
CASSVGRMGNTIYF
TGTGCCAGCAGCGTAGGCAGGATGGGAAACACCATATATTTT
>TRBJ2-1|TRBV13|few|NA
CASSFGGDGDEQFF
TGTGCCAGCAGCTTTGGAGGGGACGGGGATGAGCAGTTCTTC
>TRBJ1-2|TRBV5-4|NA|NA
CASSLGQEPFGYTF
TGTGCCAGCAGCTTGGGACAGGAACCTTTTGGCTACACCTTC
>TRBJ1-6|TRBV13|NA|TRBD1
CASSTYRDSKNSPLHF
TGTGCCAGCAGCACATACCGGGACAGCAAAAATTCACCCCTCCACTTT
>TRBJ1-1|TRBV3-1/TRBV3-2|NA|NA
CASSQMGGVVEAFF
TGTGCCAGCAGCCAAATGGGGGGGGTGGTTGAAGCTTTCTTT
>TRBJ2-2|TRBV6-5|NA|NA
CACTSGSSTGELFF
TGTGCCTGTACGTCGGGGTCGTCCACCGGGGAGCTGTTTTTT
>TRBJ2-7|TRBV24-1|once|TRBD2
CATSDLPGRDYEQYF
TGTGCCACCAGTGATTTGCCAGGGAGGGACTACGAGCAGTACTTC
>TRBJ2-5|TRBV19|NA|TRBD2
CASSIVGLAGGRSRETQYF
TGTGCCAGTAGTATAGTGGGACTAGCGGGGGGCCGCTCCCGGGAGACCCAGTACTTC
>TRBJ1-5|TRBV7-2|NA|NA
CASSQSMGSQPQHF
TGTGCCAGCAGCCAAAGTATGGGGAGTCAGCCCCAGCATTTT
>TRBJ1-2|TRBV5-1|NA|TRBD1
CASSQTGGSGYTF
TGCGCCAGCAGCCAAACAGGGGGGTCAGGCTACACCTTC
>TRBJ1-1|TRBV27|NA|NA
CASSPPLGNTEAFF
TGTGCCAGCAGTCCCCCCCTAGGGAACACTGAAGCTTTCTTT
>TRBJ2-1|TRBV3-1/TRBV3-2|NA|TRBD2
CASSQAGTTNEQFF
TGTGCCAGCAGCCAAGCCGGGACTACGAATGAGCAGTTCTTC
>TRBJ2-7|TRBV9|NA|NA
CASSVGILSRDEQYF
TGTGCCAGCAGCGTAGGTATTCTCTCTCGGGACGAGCAGTACTTC
>TRBJ2-6|TRBV5-6|NA|NA
CASSFGAGANVLTF
TGTGCCAGCAGCTTCGGTGCTGGGGCCAACGTCCTGACTTTC
>TRBJ1-4|TRBV3-1/TRBV3-2|few|TRBD1
CASSRQGGDEKLFF
TGTGCCAGCAGCCGACAGGGAGGTGATGAAAAACTGTTTTTT
>TRBJ2-5|TRBV3-1/TRBV3-2|NA|NA
CASSHIGGQETQYF
TGTGCCAGCAGCCACATCGGGGGCCAAGAGACCCAGTACTTC
>TRBJ1-1|TRBV18|NA|NA
CASSRTTGTPEAFF
TGTGCCAGCTCACGAACTACAGGAACTCCTGAAGCTTTCTTT
>TRBJ2-1|TRBV24-1|NA|TRBD1
CATSDPNPTGRNEQFF
TGTGCCACCAGTGACCCGAACCCGACAGGGCGTAATGAGCAGTTCTTC
>TRBJ2-3|TRBV10-1|NA|TRBD2
CASSEERAGGYTDTQYF
TGCGCCAGCAGTGAGGAGAGGGCGGGGGGGTACACAGATACGCAGTATTTT
>TRBJ1-3|TRBV10-3|NA|NA
CAIRAGDRGNTIYF
TGTGCCATCAGGGCGGGGGATCGAGGAAACACCATATATTTT
>TRBJ1-1|TRBV10-3|few|NA
CAISESGQLNTEAFF
TGTGCCATCAGTGAGTCGGGGCAGCTAAACACTGAAGCTTTCTTT
>TRBJ1-1|TRBV5-8|NA|TRBD1
CASSWGQGAAAFF
TGTGCCAGCAGCTGGGGACAGGGGGCGGCAGCTTTCTTT
>TRBJ2-2|TRBV19|NA|NA
CASSILSGELFF
TGTGCCAGTAGTATCCTAAGCGGGGAGCTGTTTTTT
>TRBJ2-2|TRBV7-2|few|NA
CASRLTRNRAGELFF
TGTGCCAGCAGGTTAACCCGGAACAGGGCCGGGGAGCTGTTTTTT
>TRBJ1-5|TRBV10-3|NA|TRBD1
CAIAPDRGNQPQHF
TGTGCCATCGCCCCGGACAGGGGCAATCAGCCCCAGCATTTT
>TRBJ2-7|TRBV12-3/TRBV12-4|NA|NA
CASRKTGIYEQYF
TGTGCCAGCAGGAAAACAGGGATCTACGAGCAGTACTTC
>TRBJ2-7|TRBV9|NA|TRBD1
CASSAGQGPPYEQYF
TGTGCCAGCAGTGCTGGACAGGGACCGCCCTACGAGCAGTACTTC
>TRBJ1-3|TRBV2|NA|NA
CASTIIDTVSGNTIYF
TGTGCCAGCACCATCATCGACACCGTCTCTGGAAACACCATATATTTT
>TRBJ1-5|TRBV12-3/TRBV12-4|NA|TRBD1
CASRGQGYQPQHF
TGTGCCAGCAGGGGACAGGGCTATCAGCCCCAGCATTTT
>TRBJ1-4|TRBV18|NA|NA
CASSLREDSFNEKLFF
TGTGCCAGCTCACTAAGAGAGGACAGCTTTAATGAAAAACTGTTTTTT
>TRBJ1-1|TRBV5-1|NA|NA
CASSLQGLGTEAFF
TGCGCCAGCAGCTTACAGGGTCTGGGCACTGAAGCTTTCTTT
>TRBJ2-1|TRBV7-8|NA|TRBD2
CASSFRTSQANNEQFF
TGTGCCAGCAGCTTTAGGACTAGCCAAGCAAACAATGAGCAGTTCTTC
>TRBJ1-3|TRBV6-1|NA|NA
CASSERGGVSGNTIYF
TGTGCCAGCAGTGAAAGGGGGGGAGTCTCTGGAAACACCATATATTTT
>TRBJ1-3|TRBV6-5|NA|TRBD1
CASSTVTGGNTIYF
TGTGCCAGCAGTACCGTGACAGGGGGAAACACCATATATTTT